This TCR beta chain was sequenced in a study of blood T cell repertoires in COVID-19. About the study: Sites across the United States, Italy and Spain contributed samples from acute and convalescent COVID-19. PBMCs, B-cell-depleted T cells, or T cells provided the cDNA or gDNA that made up the material.

V lost 3 bases, J lost 4 bases, and 12 bases lay in between. This CDR3 comprises 14 residues. CDR1 is MNHEY and CDR2 is SVGAGI in the germline V gene. The authors' processing: From reference gene primer amplification, estimates of nucleated cell counts were derived. Libraries were prepared by immunoSEQ multiplex PCR; TCRdb keeps only in-frame clonotypes and omits some of them. The V and J calls and the clone size are those of that table, but D and trimming were determined from the DNA. The table lists around 150,000 clones, approximately 91% of them singletons. Sequencing was carried out using peripheral blood. This clonotype originated in a man aged 45-65 years with active or convalescent COVID-19. The rearrangement uses TRBV6-5 and TRBJ1-1, with D uncertain. CDR3 in amino acids: CASSYAGSITEAFF. Written as DNA, the CDR3 is TGTGCCAGCAGTTATGCGGGCTCAATCACTGAAGCTTTCTTT.